This TCR beta chain was found in a study of vaccination effects on CD4 cells after COVID-19. Whole-study findings and limits: Marked clonal contraction was seen in infection- and vaccine-induced clones late after vaccination. Early timepoints after infection were absent, and convalescent patients were few in the study.

Between the trimmed V and J ends, which lost 1 base and 8 bases, there was a span of 21 bases. The CDR3 is made up of 17 amino acids. The germline V gene encodes CDR1 SGHTA and CDR2 FQGNSA. Sequencing in the ViraFEST assay came after antigen-specific CD4+ T cells had been expanded with viral peptide pools, which were used to stimulate PBMC. Following culture for around 10 days, CD4+ T cells were isolated. Absence of prior SARS-CoV-2 infection characterized the vaccine recipients, who showed negative nucleocapsid antibodies. It was with approximately 10 IU/ml IL-2 and 9.5 to 10 ug/ml peptides that under 2.5 million PBMC per well were cultured. With regard to this clone: Its antigen is undetermined.

TCRdb's table, derived via immunoSEQ multiplex PCR, lists solely in-frame clones and lacks some. The sample has under 25,000 clones; roughly 75% are singletons. The gene calls are TRBV7-2 and TRBJ1-5; tentative D call: TRBD1 (5 bases). The source material was CD4+ T cells from PBMCs cultured with HCoV-NL63 spike peptides, sampled before COVID-19 vaccination. The TCR comes from a human donor who received a COVID-19 vaccine. CDR3 loop: CASSLGQGFSNREPQHF. The DNA of the CDR3 is TGTGCCAGCAGCTTAGGGCAGGGATTCTCGAATCGAGAGCCCCAGCATTTT.